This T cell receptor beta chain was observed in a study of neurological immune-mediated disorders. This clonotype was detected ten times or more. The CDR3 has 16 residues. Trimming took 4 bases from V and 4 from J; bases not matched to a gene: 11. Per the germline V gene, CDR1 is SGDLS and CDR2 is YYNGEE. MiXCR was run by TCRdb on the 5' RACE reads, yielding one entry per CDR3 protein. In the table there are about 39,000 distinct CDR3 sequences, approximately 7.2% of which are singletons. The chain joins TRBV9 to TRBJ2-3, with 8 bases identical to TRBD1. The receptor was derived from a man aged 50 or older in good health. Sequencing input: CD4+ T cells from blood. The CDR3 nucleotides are TGTGCCAGCAGCTCAGGACAGGGCGACTTCTCAGATACGCAGTATTTT. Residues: CASSSGQGDFSDTQYF.